One T cell receptor beta chain is described in this entry. The data stem from a study of blood T cell repertoires in COVID-19. Looking at the study overall: From the United States, Italy and Spain came samples of acute and convalescent COVID-19. PBMCs, B-cell-depleted T cells, or T cells provided the cDNA or gDNA that made up the material.

Germline CDR1 and CDR2: SQVTM and ANQGSEA. The CDR3 loop spans 13 amino acids. V dropped 3 bases and J dropped 2 bases, with 7 bases sitting between them. The assay was immunoSEQ multiplex PCR, and TCRdb's table has in-frame clones only and misses some. Among under 250,000 clones listed, approximately 90% were seen once. The TCR sequence derives from a man in his thirties or forties with COVID-19, enrolled during active disease. The sequencing sample was made of peripheral blood. V and J are TRBV29-1 and TRBJ2-2; D gene uncertain. CDR3 residues: CSVDDSNTGELFF. CDR3 coding DNA: TGCAGCGTTGACGACTCTAACACCGGGGAGCTGTTTTTT.